These T cell receptor beta chains were read from a single sample in a study of T cells in localized non-small cell lung cancer. The table came from immunoSEQ multiplex PCR; TCRdb's copy has only in-frame clones and leaves some out. Altogether 100,000 to 150,000 clones are present, about 90% being singletons, with the ten largest covering around 1.7%. This material consisted of peripheral blood, taken before any cancer treatment. The receptors stem from a female donor over 55 with stage I lung adenocarcinoma. The CDR3 runs from the conserved cysteine through the conserved F or W. A D gene is named only where the DNA matches it firmly. Clone size is shown for a subset of rows, as once, few, many or a class of expanded clone.

TRBV5-1	.	TRBD2	TRBJ2-7	15	TGCGCCAGCAGCTCACAGCGGGAGGGCTCCTACGAGCAGTACTTC	CASSSQREGSYEQYF
TRBV29-1	once	TRBD2	TRBJ2-1	13	TGCAGCGTCGCTAGCGGGGCCTACAATGAGCAGTTCTTC	CSVASGAYNEQFF
TRBV5-1	.	.	TRBJ2-1	11	TGCGCCAGCAGCTTGATGGATGAGCAGTTCTTC	CASSLMDEQFF
TRBV9	.	TRBD1	TRBJ2-5	13	TGTGCCAGCAGCCCCCGGACAGGGGAGACCCAGTACTTC	CASSPRTGETQYF
TRBV30	.	TRBD2	TRBJ2-7	16	TGTGCCTGGAGTCCACTCGGGACTAGCGGGGACTACGAGCAGTACTTC	CAWSPLGTSGDYEQYF
TRBV20-1	.	.	TRBJ2-2	11	TGCAGTGCCTCTCCAACCGGGGAGCTGTTTTTT	CSASPTGELFF
TRBV7-2	.	.	TRBJ1-2	12	TGTGCCAGCAGTAACAGGGTCTATGGCTACACCTTC	CASSNRVYGYTF
TRBV11-3	.	TRBD2	TRBJ2-1	16	TGTGCCAGCAGCAAAACTAGCGGGAGATGGGGCAATGAGCAGTTCTTC	CASSKTSGRWGNEQFF
TRBV7-9	.	TRBD2	TRBJ2-1	15	TGTGCCAGCAGCTTATACGGGAGGGCCTACAATGAGCAGTTCTTC	CASSLYGRAYNEQFF
TRBV7-8	.	.	TRBJ1-2	15	TGTGCCAGCAGCTCAGCCGGGTCCCCTAACTATGGCTACACCTTC	CASSSAGSPNYGYTF
TRBV7-3	.	.	TRBJ1-1	14	TGTGCCAGCAGCCTAGGAGGGGCGTCGTATGAAGCTTTCTTT	CASSLGGASYEAFF
TRBV2	few	.	TRBJ1-5	16	TGTGCCAGCAGTGAGTCGGGGGCGGGTCAGAATCAGCCCCAGCATTTT	CASSESGAGQNQPQHF
TRBV28	.	.	TRBJ1-2	14	TGTGCCAGCAGAGATAGACAGCTTGACTATGGCTACACCTTC	CASRDRQLDYGYTF
TRBV28	.	TRBD1	TRBJ1-3	17	TGTGCCAGCAGTTTCTCTCGGACAGGTGTCTCTGGAAACACCATATATTTT	CASSFSRTGVSGNTIYF
TRBV2	.	TRBD2	TRBJ2-5	15	TGTGCCAGCAGTGTGTTTTCTAGCGGGCAAGAGACCCAGTACTTC	CASSVFSSGQETQYF
TRBV28	.	.	TRBJ1-1	14	TGTGCCAGCAGTCCCCCGGGGGGGAACACTGAAGCTTTCTTT	CASSPPGGNTEAFF
TRBV30	.	TRBD1	TRBJ1-6	14	TGTGCCTGGGATACAGGGGGCGGAGTTTCACCCCTCCACTTT	CAWDTGGGVSPLHF
TRBV19	once	TRBD1	TRBJ2-2	13	TGTGCCAGTATAGGCAGGGGGTACGGGGAGCTGTTTTTT	CASIGRGYGELFF
TRBV7-9	.	TRBD1	TRBJ1-2	16	TGTGCCAGCAGCTTAAAGCCGGCAGGGGGTGGCTATGGCTACACCTTC	CASSLKPAGGGYGYTF
TRBV15	.	.	TRBJ2-1	17	TGTGCCACCAGCACCGACCGGGACTCCCTCTCCTACAATGAGCAGTTCTTC	CATSTDRDSLSYNEQFF
TRBV27	.	.	TRBJ1-5	12	TGTGCCAGCAGCCCGGGTGGTCAGCCCCAGCATTTT	CASSPGGQPQHF
TRBV18	.	.	TRBJ2-3	13	TGTGCCAGCTCACCAATGGGCACAGATACGCAGTATTTT	CASSPMGTDTQYF
TRBV5-1	.	.	TRBJ2-3	14	TGCGCCAGCAGCTTCGGGACCAACACAGATACGCAGTATTTT	CASSFGTNTDTQYF
TRBV28	once	.	TRBJ1-2	17	TGTGCCAGCAGCCCCCGGACAGCCTTATTAGCTAACTATGGCTACACCTTC	CASSPRTALLANYGYTF
TRBV14	.	.	TRBJ2-5	14	TGTGCCAGCAGCCAAATGACCATCCAAGAGACCCAGTACTTC	CASSQMTIQETQYF
TRBV5-4	.	.	TRBJ1-2	15	TGTGCCAGCAGCTTGGAGGGGAGTGCTAACTATGGCTACACCTTC	CASSLEGSANYGYTF
TRBV28	.	TRBD1	TRBJ1-1	16	TGTGCCAGCACCACCTCGGGACAGGGGCCAGGCACTGAAGCTTTCTTT	CASTTSGQGPGTEAFF